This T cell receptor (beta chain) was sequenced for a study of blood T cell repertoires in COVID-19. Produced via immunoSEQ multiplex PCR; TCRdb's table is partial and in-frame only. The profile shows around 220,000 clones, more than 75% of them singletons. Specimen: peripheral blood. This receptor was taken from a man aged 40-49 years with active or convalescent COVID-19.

In DNA, the CDR3 is TGTGCCAGCAGCTTAATGGGACAGGGGGTGGGGAGCACTGAAGCTTTCTTT. It is translated as CASSLMGQGVGSTEAFF. The gene calls are TRBV7-9 and TRBJ1-1; TRBD1 agrees at 11 bases. V gave up 2 bases and J gave up 4 bases; unmatched junction bases: 9. Germline-derived CDR1 and CDR2 are SEHNR and FQNEAQ (reference sequence). The CDR3 covers 17 residues.